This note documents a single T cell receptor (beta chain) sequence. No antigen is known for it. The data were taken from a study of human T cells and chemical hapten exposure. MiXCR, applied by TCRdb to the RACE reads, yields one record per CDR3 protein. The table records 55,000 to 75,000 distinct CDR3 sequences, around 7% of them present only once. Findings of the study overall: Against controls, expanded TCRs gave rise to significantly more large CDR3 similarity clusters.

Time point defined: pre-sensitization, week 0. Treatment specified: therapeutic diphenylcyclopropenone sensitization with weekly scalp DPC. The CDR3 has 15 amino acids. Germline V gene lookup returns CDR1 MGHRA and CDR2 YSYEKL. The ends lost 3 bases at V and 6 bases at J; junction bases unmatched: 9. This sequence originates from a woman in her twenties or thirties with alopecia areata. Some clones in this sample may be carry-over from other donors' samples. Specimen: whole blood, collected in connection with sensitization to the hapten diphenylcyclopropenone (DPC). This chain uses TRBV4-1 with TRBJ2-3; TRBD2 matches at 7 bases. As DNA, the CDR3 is TGCGCCAGCAGCCAGGGAGGCGGGAGAGGGGATACGCAGTATTTT. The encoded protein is CASSQGGGRGDTQYF.